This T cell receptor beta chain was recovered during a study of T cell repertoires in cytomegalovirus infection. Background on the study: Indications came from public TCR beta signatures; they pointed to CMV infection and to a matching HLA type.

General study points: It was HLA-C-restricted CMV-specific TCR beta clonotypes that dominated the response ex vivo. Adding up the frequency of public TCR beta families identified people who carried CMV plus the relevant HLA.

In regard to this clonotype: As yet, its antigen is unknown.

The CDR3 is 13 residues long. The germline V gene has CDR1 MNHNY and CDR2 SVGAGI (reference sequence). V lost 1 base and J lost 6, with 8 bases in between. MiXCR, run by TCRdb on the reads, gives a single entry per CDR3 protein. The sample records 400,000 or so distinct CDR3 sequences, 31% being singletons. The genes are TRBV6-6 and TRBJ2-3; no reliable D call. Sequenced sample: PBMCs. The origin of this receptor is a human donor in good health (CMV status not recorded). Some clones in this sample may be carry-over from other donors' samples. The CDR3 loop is CASSYYASDTQYF. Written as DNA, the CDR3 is TGTGCCAGCAGTTACTACGCATCCGATACGCAGTATTTT.